This TCR beta chain was profiled in a study of blood T cell repertoires in COVID-19. Study at large: Both acute and convalescent COVID-19 samples were obtained from the United States, Italy and Spain.

Germline CDR1 is SGHDT and CDR2 is YYEEEE. CDR3 length equals 13 residues. Trimming took off 1 base at V and 2 bases at J, with 5 bases between the two ends. The protocol was immunoSEQ multiplex PCR, while the TCRdb copy is restricted to in-frame clones and leaves out a portion. Among a few hundred thousand clones listed, 70% to 90% were seen once. The sequenced sample consisted of peripheral blood. The receptor's source is a woman aged 45-59 years with COVID-19, enrolled during active disease. This chain links TRBV5-6 with TRBJ2-3; D call uncertain. CDR3 sequence: CASSLQLTDTQYF. CDR3 bases: TGTGCCAGCAGCTTGCAACTCACAGATACGCAGTATTTT. The variable domain in full, with the rest retrieved from reference TRBV5-6 and TRBJ2-3, is DAGVTQSPTHLIKTRGQQVTLRCSPKSGHDTVSWYQQALGQGPQFIFQYYEEEERQRGNFPDRFSGHQFPNYSSELNVNALLLGDSALYLCASSLQLTDTQYFGPGTRLTVL.